This TCR beta chain came from a study of blood T cell repertoires in COVID-19. As processed by the authors: Reference gene primer amplification gave nucleated cell count estimates. Some clones are missing from TCRdb's copy, which holds only in-frame ones; the method was immunoSEQ multiplex PCR. That table supplies the V and J calls and clone size; D and trimming were determined from the DNA. The sample shows 250,000 to 300,000 clones, 70% to 90% of them seen only once. All recovered Cohort 3 donors got two negative PCRs, got clearance, or saw symptom resolution. J gave up 4 bases and V 7 bases, and 7 bases lay outside the gene matches. The germline V gene encodes CDR1 KGHDR and CDR2 SFDVKD. This CDR3 has 16 amino acids. The count of this clone is one.

Sequencing was carried out using PBMCs or T cells enriched from blood (not recorded which). This chain uses TRBV24-1 with TRBJ2-3, with 13 nucleotides matching TRBD2. The TCR originated in a woman aged 45-59 years who had recovered from COVID-19. CDR3 coding DNA: TGTGCCACCAGCGACCCGGGACTAGCGGGACCAGATACGCAGTATTTT. This encodes CATSDPGLAGPDTQYF.